The rows below give T cell receptor beta chains drawn from one sample of a study of beta chain features in type 1 diabetes. Profiling relied on immunoSEQ multiplex PCR, and the TCRdb table lists in-frame clones only, not all of them. The sample yields some 150,000 clones, approximately 8.8% seen once. Sequencing was done on a sample of central memory CD4+ T cells from blood. The receptors stem from a woman aged 25-40 years with type 1 diabetes. Both conserved end residues are trimmed from each CDR3.

v_call cdr3_aa
TRBV11-3 ASSSGLAGVTEQY
TRBV15 ATSSTGILSGANVLT
TRBV5-1 ASGLLAGEWETQY
TRBV4-1 ASSQSYAGLGPQH
TRBV5-1 ASSPSGSTNTQY
TRBV19 ASSIVQGRVGYT
TRBV4-1 ASSQDYSGNYGYT
TRBV11-2 ASSLVGNRYEQY
TRBV5-1 ASSGPNTGELF
TRBV5-4 ASSLLAGDNEQY
TRBV19 ASSQSGLHGELF
TRBV30 AWSPALAETTY
TRBV20-1 SARQQETQY
TRBV28 ATSQGGKDGTMNTEAF
TRBV7-2 ASSPGQGEYQPQH
TRBV7-6 ASSPEAGLSTDTQY
TRBV19 ASSRGQGDIQY
TRBV7-9 ASSLTGGNTEAF
TRBV28 ASSLRAGLAGELF
TRBV7-6 ASSQLASTDTQY
TRBV7-3 ASQFGQGTDTQY
TRBV28 ASTPQLAGSGTDTQY
TRBV29-1 SAIQSGGEKLF
TRBV29-1 SVEGGRGTDTQY
TRBV10-3 AISENRVDTEAF
TRBV7-8 ASSLKTGPAQAVNTEAF
TRBV7-3 ASSPLASGTDTQY
TRBV14 ASSQNQGETQY
TRBV7-9 ASTLALAGTYNEQF
TRBV29-1 SALRGRQDTEAF
TRBV28 ATIDIYTEAF
TRBV7-2 ASSLRRGDQPQH
TRBV18 ASSPGTSGYEQY
TRBV28 ASSLVGSGIQETQY
TRBV10-3 ATQRGPYNEQF
TRBV5-1 ASYPGLAGINAGELF
TRBV7-6 ASSLERRGLNTQY
TRBV25-1 ASGGDQGNTEAF
TRBV4-1 ASSSQQIQGTNEAEAF
TRBV25-1 ASSERLAGVTDTQY
TRBV29-1 SVLRGITSTQY
TRBV5-1 ASSLGHTRETQY
TRBV7-9 ASSPTSGSSYNEQF